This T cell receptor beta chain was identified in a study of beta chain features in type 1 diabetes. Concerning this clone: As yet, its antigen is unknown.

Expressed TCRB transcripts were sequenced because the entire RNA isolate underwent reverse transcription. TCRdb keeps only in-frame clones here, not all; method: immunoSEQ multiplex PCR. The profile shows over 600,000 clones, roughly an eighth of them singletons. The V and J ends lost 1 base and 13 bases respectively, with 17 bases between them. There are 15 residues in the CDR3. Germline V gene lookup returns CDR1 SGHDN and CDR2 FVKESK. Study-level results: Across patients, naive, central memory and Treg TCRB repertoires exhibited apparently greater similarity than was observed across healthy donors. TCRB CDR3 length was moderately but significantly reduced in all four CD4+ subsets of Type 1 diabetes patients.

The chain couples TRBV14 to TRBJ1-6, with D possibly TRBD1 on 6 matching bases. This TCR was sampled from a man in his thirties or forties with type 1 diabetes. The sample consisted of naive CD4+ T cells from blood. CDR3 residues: CASSQVGHPMGPLHF. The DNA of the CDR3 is TGTGCCAGCAGCCAAGTGGGACACCCGATGGGGCCCCTCCACTTT.